This paragraph covers one TCR beta chain sequence. This sample is drawn from a study of blood T cell repertoires in COVID-19. Overall study context: The study drew acute and convalescent COVID-19 samples from the United States, Italy and Spain. PBMCs, B-cell-depleted T cells, or T cells were the source of the cDNA or gDNA that made up the material.

The Seattle patients, enrolled during active infection, were followed longitudinally. The CDR3 spans 15 residues. Trimming pared 1 base from V and 5 bases from J, leaving 12 bases between. The germline V gene encodes CDR1 MNHNS and CDR2 SASEGT. Assay: immunoSEQ multiplex PCR; the TCRdb copy retains only in-frame clones and omits some. The sample lists 150,000 to 200,000 clones, about four fifths occurring once. V and J are TRBV6-1 and TRBJ1-5; no reliable D call. The receptor was derived from a woman aged 55 to 70 with COVID-19, enrolled during active disease. Sequenced input: peripheral blood. The chain's CDR3 is CASSEEVRVHQPQHF. The CDR3 DNA is TGTGCCAGCAGTGAAGAGGTGCGGGTTCATCAGCCCCAGCATTTT.